A single sample gave rise to the 9 T cell receptor beta chains below, sequenced in a study of T-cell reconstitution after alpha-beta-depleted transplantation in children. Preparation of the TCRbeta library was carried out with unique molecular identifiers. TCRdb independently ran MiXCR on the PCR reads; one entry per CDR3 protein. The sample holds around 380,000 distinct CDR3 sequences, approximately 11% seen once. The sample was PBMCs from the stem cell graft donor, taken from the stem cell graft. These receptors were obtained from a human donor who donated a stem cell graft to a child with acute myeloid leukemia.

Many counts were recorded for this clonotype. V is TRBV11-2 and J is TRBJ2-7; the D gene is possibly TRBD1 (5 bases). The CDR3 covers 13 residues. The V gene lost 2 bases and the J gene lost 3 bases, with 8 bases spanning the gap. Germline assignment: CDR1 SGHAT and CDR2 FQNNGV. The CDR3 is CASSLTRDYEQYV. DNA for the CDR3: TGTGCCAGCAGCTTAACCAGGGACTACGAGCAGTACGTC.

A note on this clonotype: This may stem from a read error, because a much larger clone lies one nucleotide away. The genes are TRBV20-1 and TRBJ2-3; tentative D call: TRBD1 (5 bases). Germline assignment: CDR1 DFQATT and CDR2 SNEGSKA (reference sequence). This CDR3 has 13 amino acids. CDR3 in amino acids: CRAPGASSDTQYF. CDR3 coding DNA: TGCCGTGCCCCTGGGGCGAGTTCAGATACGCAGTATTTT.

This clonotype was seen more than once but under ten times. The chain recombines TRBV5-1 with TRBJ2-4; 12 nucleotides align to TRBD1. V lost 4 bases and J lost 2; bases outside the gene matches: 4. Germline assignment: CDR1 SGHRS and CDR2 YFSETQ. This CDR3 has 16 amino acids. The CDR3 here is CASSGGQGASKNIQYF. CDR3 in DNA: TGCGCCAGCAGCGGGGGACAGGGGGCCTCCAAAAACATTCAGTACTTC.

The chain carries TRBV5-1 and TRBJ1-2, with 8 bases identical to TRBD1. Germline V CDR1 and CDR2: SGHRS, YFSETQ. The V segment lost 5 bases and the J segment 0 bases; nucleotides outside the gene matches: 3. This CDR3 has 14 amino acids. CDR3 in DNA: TGCGCCAGCAGGACAGGGGACTCTAACTATGGCTACACCTTC. Translated, it gives CASRTGDSNYGYTF.

J is TRBJ2-7 and V is TRBV6-2 or TRBV6-3; the D is unclear. The germline V and J ends were trimmed by 4 bases and 1 base, with 11 bases remaining between them. The length of the CDR3 is 14 residues. Germline values: CDR1 MNHEY, CDR2 SVGEGT. Here the CDR3 reads CASSSPGASYEQYV. The DNA for the CDR3 is TGTGCCAGCAGTTCCCCGGGCGCATCCTACGAGCAGTACGTC.

This clonotype was observed a handful of times. This chain joins TRBV12-3 or TRBV12-4 and TRBJ2-7; TRBD2 might be the D (6 bases). With 6 bases removed from V and 7 bases from J, the gap between germline ends came to 16 bases. The CDR3 extends over 13 amino acids. CDR3 loop: CASRLGYGREQYF. CDR3 DNA: TGTGCCAGCAGGCTTGGCTATGGGAGGGAGCAGTACTTC.

The CDR3 reads CAQGLAGVKFF. In DNA form, the CDR3 reads TGTGCCCAGGGACTAGCGGGAGTGAAGTTCTTC. The chain carries TRBV30 and TRBJ2-1; 14 bases are a match to TRBD2. V was pared by 8 bases and J by 14 bases, with 5 bases of the junction left unmatched. The CDR3 is 11 amino acids. Germline-derived CDR1 and CDR2 are GTSNPN and SVGIG (reference sequence).

This clonotype was observed a few times. The chain has TRBV5-1 and TRBJ1-1; 10 positions match TRBD1. Germline trimming cut 0 bases from V and 0 bases from J; bases unmatched to any gene: 5. The V gene's germline CDR1 is SGHRS and CDR2 YFSETQ. The CDR3 sequence is 17 residues long. The CDR3 coding sequence is TGCGCCAGCAGCTTGGAATTCGGGACAGGGGTGAACACTGAAGCTTTCTTT. Its translation is CASSLEFGTGVNTEAFF.

A few counts support this clonotype. The chain links TRBV5-1 to TRBJ1-4, with D perhaps matching TRBD1 (5 bases). The CDR3 totals 16 residues. Trimming took 4 bases from V and 8 from J, leaving 21 bases between them. Germline V lookup: CDR1 SGHRS, CDR2 YFSETQ. The CDR3 nucleotides are TGCGCCAGCAGCGCCGGGACGGAGGTCGGCGGAGAAAAACTGTTTTTT. Translation gives CASSAGTEVGGEKLFF.